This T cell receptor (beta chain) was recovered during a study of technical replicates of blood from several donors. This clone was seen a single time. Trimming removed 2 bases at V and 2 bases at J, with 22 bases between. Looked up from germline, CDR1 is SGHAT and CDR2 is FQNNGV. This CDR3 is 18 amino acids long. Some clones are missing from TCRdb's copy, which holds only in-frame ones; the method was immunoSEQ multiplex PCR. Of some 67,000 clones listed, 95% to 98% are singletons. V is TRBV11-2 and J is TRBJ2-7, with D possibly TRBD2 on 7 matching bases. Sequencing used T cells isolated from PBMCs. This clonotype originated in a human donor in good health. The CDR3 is CASSLLSQGPAGAYEQYF. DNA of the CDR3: TGTGCCAGCAGCTTATTATCTCAGGGGCCGGCGGGAGCCTACGAGCAGTACTTC.